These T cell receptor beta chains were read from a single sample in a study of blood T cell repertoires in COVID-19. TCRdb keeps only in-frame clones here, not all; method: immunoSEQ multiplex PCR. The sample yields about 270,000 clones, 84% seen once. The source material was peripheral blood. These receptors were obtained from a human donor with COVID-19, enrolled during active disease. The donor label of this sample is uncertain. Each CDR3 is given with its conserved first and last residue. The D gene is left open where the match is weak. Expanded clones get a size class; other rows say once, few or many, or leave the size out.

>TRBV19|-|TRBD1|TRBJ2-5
CASARDRDLGTQYF
TGTGCCAGCGCGCGGGACAGGGACCTGGGGACCCAGTACTTC
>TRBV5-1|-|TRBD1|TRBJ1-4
CASSSDRELGSGEKLFF
TGCGCCAGCAGCTCGGACAGGGAGCTTGGGTCGGGTGAAAAACTGTTTTTT
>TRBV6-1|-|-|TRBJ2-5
CASSEGLSVETQYF
TGTGCCAGCAGTGAGGGACTGTCTGTGGAGACCCAGTACTTC
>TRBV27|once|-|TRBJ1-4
CASSLGAGGPNEKLFF
TGTGCCAGCAGTTTGGGGGCCGGGGGGCCTAATGAAAAACTGTTTTTT
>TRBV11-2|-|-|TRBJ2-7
CASSLVRGFLSYEQYF
TGTGCCAGCAGCTTAGTCAGAGGGTTTCTCTCCTACGAGCAGTACTTC
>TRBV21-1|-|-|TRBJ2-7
CASSSFQRNEQYF
TGTGCCAGCAGCTCTTTTCAGCGGAACGAGCAGTACTTC
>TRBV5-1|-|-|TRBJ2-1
CASKEAGWNEQFF
TGCGCCAGCAAGGAGGCCGGATGGAATGAGCAGTTCTTC
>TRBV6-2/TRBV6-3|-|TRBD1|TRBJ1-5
CASSYASRGAPQHF
TGTGCCAGCAGTTACGCGTCCAGGGGGGCGCCCCAGCATTTT
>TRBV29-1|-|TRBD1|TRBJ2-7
CSVDRGQGSSYEQYF
TGCAGCGTTGACCGCGGACAGGGAAGCTCCTACGAGCAGTACTTC
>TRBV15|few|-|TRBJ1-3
CATSRDPGEGNTIYF
TGTGCCACCAGCAGAGATCCGGGGGAAGGAAACACCATATATTTT
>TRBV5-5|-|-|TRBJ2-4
CASSRSQGSPNIQYF
TGTGCCAGCAGCCGCAGCCAGGGATCACCAAACATTCAGTACTTC
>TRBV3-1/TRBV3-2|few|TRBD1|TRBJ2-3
CASSLPGTGKDTQYF
TGTGCCAGCAGCCTCCCCGGGACAGGGAAAGATACGCAGTATTTT
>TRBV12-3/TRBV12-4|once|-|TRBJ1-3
CASRSGGYTIYF
TGTGCCAGCAGATCGGGGGGGTACACCATATATTTT
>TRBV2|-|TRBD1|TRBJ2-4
CASSGTGAMAKNIQYF
TGTGCCAGCAGTGGGACAGGGGCTATGGCCAAAAACATTCAGTACTTC
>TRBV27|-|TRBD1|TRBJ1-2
CASSSTGGVRGYTF
TGTGCCAGCAGTTCGACAGGGGGCGTGAGGGGCTACACCTTC
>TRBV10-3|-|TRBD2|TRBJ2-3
CAISAREESTDTQYF
TGTGCCATCAGTGCGCGGGAGGAGAGTACAGATACGCAGTATTTT
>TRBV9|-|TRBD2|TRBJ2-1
CASAPSGTSYNEQFF
TGTGCCAGCGCACCTAGCGGGACCTCCTACAATGAGCAGTTCTTC
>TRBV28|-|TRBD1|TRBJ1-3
CASSRDRGPGNTIYF
TGTGCCAGCAGTCGGGACAGGGGGCCAGGAAACACCATATATTTT
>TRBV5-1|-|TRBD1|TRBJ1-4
CASSLALQGASNEKLFF
TGCGCCAGCAGCTTGGCTCTACAGGGGGCCTCTAATGAAAAACTGTTTTTT
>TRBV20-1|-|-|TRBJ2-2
CSASSRETVTGELFF
TGCAGTGCTAGTTCTAGGGAGACGGTCACCGGGGAGCTGTTTTTT
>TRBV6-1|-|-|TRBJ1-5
CASSDNRGNQPQHF
TGTGCCAGCAGTGATAATAGGGGTAACCAGCCCCAGCATTTT
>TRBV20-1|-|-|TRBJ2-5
CSASEGRGQETQYF
TGCAGTGCTAGTGAAGGCCGCGGGCAAGAGACCCAGTACTTC
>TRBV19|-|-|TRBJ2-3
CASSILGNRADTQYF
TGTGCCAGTAGTATCCTGGGCAACCGAGCAGATACGCAGTATTTT
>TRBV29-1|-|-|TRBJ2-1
CSYGLPYNNEQFF
TGCAGCTACGGACTCCCATATAACAATGAGCAGTTCTTC
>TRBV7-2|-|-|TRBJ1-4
CASSLTGGEKLFF
TGTGCCAGCAGCTTAACGGGGGGGGAAAAACTGTTTTTT
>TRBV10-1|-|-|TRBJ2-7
CASSDSGQPFSTDEQYF
TGCGCCAGCAGTGATTCCGGACAGCCCTTTTCTACGGACGAGCAGTACTTC
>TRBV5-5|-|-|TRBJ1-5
CASSLVTGSNQPQHF
TGTGCCAGCAGCTTGGTGACGGGAAGCAATCAGCCCCAGCATTTT
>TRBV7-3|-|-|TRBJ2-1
CASSGGSGIYNEQFF
TGTGCCAGCAGTGGGGGCTCGGGAATATACAATGAGCAGTTCTTC
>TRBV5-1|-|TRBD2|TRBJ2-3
CASRRTSGRTTDTQYF
TGCGCCAGCAGGCGGACTAGCGGGAGAACCACAGATACGCAGTATTTT
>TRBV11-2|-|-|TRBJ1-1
CASSPRVTEAFF
TGTGCCAGCAGCCCCAGGGTTACTGAAGCTTTCTTT
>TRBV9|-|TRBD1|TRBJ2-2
CASSVPGQGKVELFF
TGTGCCAGCAGCGTACCCGGACAGGGAAAAGTGGAGCTGTTTTTT
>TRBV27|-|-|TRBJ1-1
CASSLTLPGEAFF
TGTGCCAGCAGTTTAACCCTTCCAGGTGAAGCTTTCTTT
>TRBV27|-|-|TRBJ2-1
CASSPDIPGRTYNEQFF
TGTGCCAGCAGTCCAGACATCCCGGGAAGGACCTACAATGAGCAGTTCTTC
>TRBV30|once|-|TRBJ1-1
CAWGRHTAEAFF
TGTGCCTGGGGCCGACACACCGCTGAAGCTTTCTTT
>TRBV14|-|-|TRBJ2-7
CASSPYQGPYEQYF
TGTGCCAGCAGCCCTTACCAGGGGCCCTACGAGCAGTACTTC
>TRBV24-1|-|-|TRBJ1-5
CATSDFPQNGNQPQHF
TGTGCCACCAGTGATTTCCCACAGAACGGCAATCAGCCCCAGCATTTT
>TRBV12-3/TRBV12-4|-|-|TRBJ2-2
CASSLGQAGELFF
TGTGCCAGCAGTTTAGGACAGGCCGGGGAGCTGTTTTTT
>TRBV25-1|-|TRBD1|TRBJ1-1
CASSGDRGVTEAFF
TGTGCCAGCAGTGGGGACAGGGGAGTGACTGAAGCTTTCTTT
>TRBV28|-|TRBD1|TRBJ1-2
CASSWTGGPYGYTF
TGTGCCAGCAGTTGGACAGGGGGCCCCTATGGCTACACCTTC
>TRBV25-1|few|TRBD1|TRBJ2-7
CASGQGFEQYF
TGTGCCAGCGGACAGGGTTTCGAGCAGTACTTC
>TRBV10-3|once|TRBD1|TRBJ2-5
CAISGGTGLQETQYF
TGTGCCATCAGTGGGGGGACAGGTCTCCAAGAGACCCAGTACTTC
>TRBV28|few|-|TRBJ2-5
CASSFDTVQETQYF
TGTGCCAGCAGTTTTGACACAGTCCAAGAGACCCAGTACTTC
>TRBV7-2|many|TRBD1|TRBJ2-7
CASTRGRAYEQYF
TGTGCCAGCACTAGGGGGCGGGCCTACGAGCAGTACTTC
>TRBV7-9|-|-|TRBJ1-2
CASSPGQSPNYGYTF
TGTGCCAGCAGCCCCGGACAGAGTCCTAACTATGGCTACACCTTC
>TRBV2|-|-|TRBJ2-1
CASSETGLLPYNEQFF
TGTGCCAGCAGTGAAACTGGACTACTTCCCTACAATGAGCAGTTCTTC
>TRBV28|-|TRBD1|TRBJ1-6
CASSSNTLGGVNSPLHF
TGTGCCAGCAGTTCAAATACTCTAGGGGGCGTTAATTCACCCCTCCACTTT
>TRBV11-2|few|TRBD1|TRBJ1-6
CASSFEGTGGSPLHF
TGTGCCAGCAGCTTCGAAGGGACAGGGGGTTCACCCCTCCACTTT
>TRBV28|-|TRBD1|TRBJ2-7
CASSSVTGGASVEQYF
TGTGCCAGCAGTTCCGTCACAGGGGGCGCGTCAGTCGAGCAGTACTTC
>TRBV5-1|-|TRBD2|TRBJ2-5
CASSRPGGQETQYF
TGCGCCAGCAGCCGGCCGGGAGGGCAAGAGACCCAGTACTTC
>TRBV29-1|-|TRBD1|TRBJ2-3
CSVAPWDRGSADTQYF
TGCAGCGTTGCCCCCTGGGACAGGGGGAGTGCAGATACGCAGTATTTT
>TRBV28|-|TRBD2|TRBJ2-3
CASSLSSGSAPTDTQYF
TGTGCCAGCAGTTTATCTAGCGGGAGCGCTCCCACAGATACGCAGTATTTT
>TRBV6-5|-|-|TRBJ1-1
CASTRWAAEAFF
TGTGCCAGCACCCGGTGGGCAGCTGAAGCTTTCTTT
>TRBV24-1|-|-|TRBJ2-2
CATSAGNTGELFF
TGTGCCACCAGTGCGGGAAACACCGGGGAGCTGTTTTTT
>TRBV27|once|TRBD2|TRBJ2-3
CASSEATSGYSTDTQYF
TGTGCCAGCAGTGAGGCGACTAGCGGATATTCCACAGATACGCAGTATTTT
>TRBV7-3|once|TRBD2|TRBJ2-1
CASSSTSLVSEQFF
TGTGCCAGCAGCTCGACTAGCTTGGTCTCTGAGCAGTTCTTC
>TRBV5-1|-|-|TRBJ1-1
CASSFQGFQTEAFF
TGCGCCAGCAGCTTCCAGGGATTTCAAACTGAAGCTTTCTTT
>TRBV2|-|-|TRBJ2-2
CASSEYSDGRRSGELFF
TGTGCCAGCAGTGAGTACTCCGACGGGAGAAGGTCCGGGGAGCTGTTTTTT
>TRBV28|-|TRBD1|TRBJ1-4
CASSSSTLRTGRKLFF
TGTGCCAGCAGTTCCTCTACCCTTAGGACAGGGAGAAAACTGTTTTTT
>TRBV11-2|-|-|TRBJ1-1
CASSTSTNMNTEAFF
TGTGCCAGCAGCACCTCGACAAATATGAACACTGAAGCTTTCTTT
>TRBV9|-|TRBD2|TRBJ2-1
CASSVGRTSHNEQFF
TGTGCCAGCAGCGTAGGTCGGACTAGCCACAATGAGCAGTTCTTC